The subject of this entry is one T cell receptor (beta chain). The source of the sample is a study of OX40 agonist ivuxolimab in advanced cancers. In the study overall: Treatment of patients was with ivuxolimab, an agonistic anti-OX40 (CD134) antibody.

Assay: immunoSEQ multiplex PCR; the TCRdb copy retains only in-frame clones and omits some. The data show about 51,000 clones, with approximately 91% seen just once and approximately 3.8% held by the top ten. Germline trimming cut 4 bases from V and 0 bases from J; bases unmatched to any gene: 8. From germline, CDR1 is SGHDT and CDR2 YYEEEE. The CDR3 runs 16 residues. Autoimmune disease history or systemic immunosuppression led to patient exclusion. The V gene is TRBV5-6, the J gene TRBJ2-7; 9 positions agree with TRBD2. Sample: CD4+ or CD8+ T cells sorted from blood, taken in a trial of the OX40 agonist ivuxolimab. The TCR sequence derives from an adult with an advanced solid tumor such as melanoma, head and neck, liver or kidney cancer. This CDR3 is CASSLITSGFSYEQYF. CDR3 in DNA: TGTGCCAGCAGCCTTATAACTAGCGGGTTCTCCTACGAGCAGTACTTC. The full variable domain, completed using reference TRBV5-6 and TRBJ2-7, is DAGVTQSPTHLIKTRGQQVTLRCSPKSGHDTVSWYQQALGQGPQFIFQYYEEEERQRGNFPDRFSGHQFPNYSSELNVNALLLGDSALYLCASSLITSGFSYEQYFGPGTRLTVT.